This T cell receptor beta chain originates from a study of shared clonotypes between healthy human individuals. Whole-study findings and limits: Larger estimated richness was generally recorded for naive subsets relative to memory subsets.

Sorted subsets were amplified in replicate PCRs using around 220 ng DNA, roughly 30,000 T cell genomes. The assay was immunoSEQ multiplex PCR, and TCRdb's table has in-frame clones only and misses some. The sample includes approximately 2.4 million clones, more than 90% seen only once; the top ten take over 0.1%. The germline V gene encodes CDR1 MNHNS and CDR2 SASEGT. This CDR3 region has 15 residues. Trimming cost V 1 base and J 2 bases, with 10 bases left between them. CD4+ cells were split into CD45RA+ naive and CD45RA-negative memory subsets. Regarding this clone: Its antigen is not known.

This sequence originates from a man in his late teens or twenties in good health. The chain links TRBV6-1 to TRBJ2-3, with TRBD2 as a possible D gene (6 bases). The specimen was naive CD4+ T cells sorted from blood. The subset denotes: CD45RA+ positively selected. CDR3 in amino acids: CASSEGGGATDTQYF. The CDR3 DNA reads TGTGCCAGCAGTGAAGGGGGCGGGGCCACAGATACGCAGTATTTT.